These T cell receptor beta chains were read from a single sample in a study of blood T cells in healthy people across ages. TCRdb re-called the 5' RACE reads through MiXCR, storing one row per CDR3 protein. The sample has 1.8 million or so distinct CDR3 sequences; 39% are singletons. Sequenced sample: blood. The receptor set was obtained from a human donor in good health. Both conserved end residues are part of each CDR3. The D gene is left open where the match is weak. Size tells how often a clone was seen (once, few, many) or the class of an expanded clone, and some rows leave it out.

>many|.|TRBV6-4|TRBJ2-6
CASSEGYSSGANVLTF
TGTGCCAGCAGTGAGGGTTACTCCTCTGGGGCCAACGTCCTGACTTTC
>.|TRBD1|TRBV7-2|TRBJ1-5
CASSRDRGVNQPQHF
TGTGCCAGCAGCCGTGACAGGGGGGTCAATCAGCCCCAGCATTTT
>.|.|TRBV12-5|TRBJ1-5
CASGRTEDSNQPQHF
TGTGCTAGTGGTCGGACAGAGGATAGCAATCAGCCCCAGCATTTT
>few|.|TRBV4-3|TRBJ1-6
CASSPRQHSPLHF
TGCGCCAGCAGCCCTCGACAGCATTCACCCCTCCACTTT
>few|.|TRBV5-1|TRBJ2-3
CATSSPDRYTDTQYF
TGCGCCACCTCTTCGCCGGACAGATACACAGATACGCAGTATTTT
>few|TRBD1|TRBV6-1|TRBJ2-6
CASSPWEQGEANVLTF
TGTGCCAGCAGTCCCTGGGAACAGGGGGAAGCCAACGTCCTGACTTTC
>once|TRBD1|TRBV12-3/TRBV12-4|TRBJ1-2
CASRHSGQGKANYGYTF
TGTGCCAGCAGGCACTCGGGACAGGGAAAGGCTAACTATGGCTACACCTTC
>.|.|TRBV7-2|TRBJ1-1
CASSHREEGITEAFF
TGTGCCAGCAGCCACAGGGAAGAGGGGATCACTGAAGCTTTCTTT
>.|.|TRBV7-8|TRBJ1-2
CASSSLFDYGYTF
TGTGCCAGCAGCTCTCTTTTCGACTATGGCTACACCTTC
>.|.|TRBV20-1|TRBJ2-1
CSAVGLRDSLLFNEQFF
TGCAGTGCCGTAGGCCTCCGGGATTCTTTGTTATTCAATGAGCAGTTCTTC
>.|.|TRBV7-2|TRBJ2-3
CASSIGVARDTQYF
TGTGCCAGCAGCATCGGGGTAGCGAGAGATACGCAGTATTTT
>.|.|TRBV6-2/TRBV6-3|TRBJ1-6
CASRTATGPFSPLHF
TGTGCCAGCAGAACCGCGACAGGACCCTTTTCACCCCTCCACTTT
>.|.|TRBV9|TRBJ1-2
CASSTGPGGAYGYTF
TGTGCCAGCAGCACAGGCCCGGGGGGCGCTTATGGCTACACCTTC
>.|TRBD1|TRBV6-2/TRBV6-3|TRBJ1-1
CASSYSHRGTEAFF
TGTGCCAGCAGTTACTCACACAGGGGTACTGAAGCTTTCTTT